This TCR beta chain was observed in a study of blood T cells in healthy people across ages. J was trimmed by 7 bases and V by 6 bases; bases with no gene match: 3. This CDR3 spans 11 amino acids. Germline V gene lookup returns CDR1 DFQATT and CDR2 SNEGSKA (reference sequence). Combining a sample-barcoded 5' primer with a J-beta primer mix, a second PCR ran for roughly 6 to 12 cycles. A template-switch adaptor containing 12 random nucleotides labeled each cDNA molecule. TCRdb analysed the 5' RACE reads with MiXCR anew, one entry per CDR3 protein. The sample has about 780,000 distinct CDR3 sequences, about 45% seen once.

The gene calls are TRBV20-1 and TRBJ2-1; TRBD1 matches 7 bases. Source material: blood. The TCR comes from a man older than 75 in good health. The CDR3 coding sequence is TGCAGTGCGAACAGGGGAAATGAGCAGTTCTTC. It codes for CSANRGNEQFF.